This is a list of T cell receptor beta chains from one sample in a study of technical replicates of blood from a few donors. TCRdb's table, derived via immunoSEQ multiplex PCR, lists solely in-frame clones and lacks some. The table records more than 75,000 clones, over 90% of them present only once. Sample: T cells isolated from PBMCs. These TCRs come from a human donor in good health. Both conserved end residues are trimmed from each CDR3. Size tells how often a clone was seen (once, few, many) or the class of an expanded clone, and some rows leave it out.

J gene | V gene | clone size | CDR3 protein
TRBJ1-2 | TRBV6-1 | . | ASSDRVFPGYT
TRBJ2-7 | TRBV9 | . | ASSAGLDYEQY
TRBJ2-5 | TRBV25-1 | . | ASSAFQGTGLETQY
TRBJ1-2 | TRBV6-5 | . | ASSYFETGDGYT
TRBJ2-1 | TRBV5-4 | . | ASSSGSSYNEQF
TRBJ1-5 | TRBV27 | once | ASSLSPGGNQPQH
TRBJ1-1 | TRBV9 | . | ASSGRTANTEAF
TRBJ2-5 | TRBV15 | . | ATSGTGGFRETQY
TRBJ1-5 | TRBV20-1 | . | SAPGQPQH
TRBJ2-4 | TRBV15 | once | ATSRDRGLGIQY
TRBJ1-5 | TRBV6-5 | . | ASSFRHSNQPQH
TRBJ2-7 | TRBV11-1 | . | ASSLAGGSYEQY
TRBJ2-7 | TRBV6-4 | . | ASSVAGGPSYEQY
TRBJ2-7 | TRBV18 | . | ASSPLDRGTSGDYEQY
TRBJ2-2 | TRBV9 | . | ASSVTPSSETGELF
TRBJ1-1 | TRBV6-5 | . | ASSYSNRFEAF
TRBJ2-7 | TRBV5-1 | . | ASSPGTFFGEQY
TRBJ2-1 | TRBV14 | . | ASSPTSVYNEQF
TRBJ2-7 | TRBV30 | . | AWSEGQGLSYEQY
TRBJ1-5 | TRBV6-6 | . | ASSYSSTQPQH
TRBJ2-1 | TRBV2 | . | ASPRIVGDSYNEQF
TRBJ1-5 | TRBV5-6 | once | ASSVGQRNQPQH
TRBJ2-7 | TRBV7-9 | . | ASSKFSGTSSSYEQY
TRBJ2-2 | TRBV6-5 | . | ASKTGLGTGELF
TRBJ2-1 | TRBV11-3 | . | ASSPWVWSSYNEQF
TRBJ2-7 | TRBV15 | . | ATSREADSSYEQY
TRBJ1-1 | TRBV29-1 | . | SVGTGAEAF
TRBJ2-7 | TRBV28 | . | ASSFQRNSYEQY
TRBJ2-1 | TRBV27 | . | ASSSKLAGGESYNEQF
TRBJ1-1 | TRBV2 | . | ASRTSTFNTEAF
TRBJ2-1 | TRBV11-3 | . | ASSLVVETYNEQF
TRBJ1-1 | TRBV16 | . | ASSQSNRLNTEAF
TRBJ1-2 | TRBV5-1 | . | ASSLEGANYGYT
TRBJ1-2 | TRBV9 | . | ASSVPNQGYGYT
TRBJ1-1 | TRBV19 | . | ASRRDRTFMNTEAF
TRBJ2-1 | TRBV10-2 | once | ASERTSGSLNEQF
TRBJ2-7 | TRBV7-6 | . | ASSLEGQGLDEQY